This T cell receptor (beta chain) was identified during a study of identical twins. Between the trimmed V and J ends, which lost 6 bases and 2 bases, there was a span of 23 bases. This CDR3 contains 17 residues. One entry per CDR3 protein results from TCRdb running MiXCR on the 5' RACE reads. The sample gives roughly 250,000 distinct CDR3 sequences, over 12% of which show up once; 7% to 9.5% is in the top ten. The rearrangement joins TRBV12-3 or TRBV12-4 to TRBJ2-7; a possible D gene is TRBD1 (5 bases). The source material was memory (CD45RO+) T cells sorted from blood. The receptor was isolated from a woman aged 18 to 35 in good health. CDR3 in amino acids: CASRSPGPPGATYEQYF. The CDR3 DNA sequence: TGTGCCAGCAGGTCCCCCGGGCCCCCTGGGGCGACCTACGAGCAGTACTTC.